This passage covers 8 T cell receptor beta chains from one sample sequenced in a study of CD8+ T cells in alopecia areata. RNA extraction and reverse transcription yielded cDNA as sequencing template. Method: immunoSEQ multiplex PCR; TCRdb's copy keeps in-frame clones and lacks some. The repertoire has around 200,000 clones, 58% of them found once; the top ten carry around 12%. As for treatment: oral pan-JAK inhibitor, 5-10 mg twice daily. The input for sequencing was CD8+ T cells sorted from blood, taken at week 24, from a patient treated with tofacitinib. These receptors came from a human donor with alopecia areata.

V gene TRBV27 combines with J gene TRBJ1-6; D unclear. This CDR3 has 13 residues. The germline V gene has CDR1 MNHEY and CDR2 SMNVEV (reference sequence). V was shortened by 3 bases and J by 12 bases, with 12 bases between the two germline ends. The CDR3 reads CASSLTSRLPLHF. CDR3 bases: TGTGCCAGCAGTTTGACTAGTAGGTTACCCCTCCACTTT.

To note about this clone: A junction boundary mismatches the germline segment, possibly from a read error. V and J are TRBV2 and TRBJ1-1, with unresolved D. Germline CDR1 is SNHLY and CDR2 is FYNNEI. This CDR3 comprises 11 residues. DNA of the CDR3: TGTGCCAGCAGAGAAGCAATAGAAGCTTTCTTT. It codes for CASREAIEAFF.

The chain recombines TRBV5-1 with TRBJ1-2; 9 bases line up with TRBD1. The germline V gene encodes CDR1 SGHRS and CDR2 YFSETQ. V lost 3 bases to trimming and J lost 4 bases; unmatched junction nucleotides: 7. The CDR3 totals 15 residues. The chain's CDR3 is CASSSWTGELYGYTF. CDR3 DNA sequence: TGCGCCAGCAGCTCGTGGACAGGGGAACTCTATGGCTACACCTTC. The full variable domain, its missing parts supplied by reference TRBV5-1 and TRBJ1-2, is KAGVTQTPRYLIKTRGQQVTLSCSPISGHRSVSWYQQTPGQGLQFLFEYFSETQRNKGNFPGRFSGRQFSNSRSEMNVSTLELGDSALYLCASSSWTGELYGYTFGSGTRLTVV.

This clone has just a few counts. The chain couples TRBV29-1 to TRBJ2-3, with 7 positions matching TRBD1. Trimming at V came to 7 bases and at J to 0 bases, leaving 10 bases not matched to a gene. Germline V gene lookup returns CDR1 SQVTM and CDR2 ANQGSEA. This CDR3 has 15 amino acids. The CDR3 nucleotides are TGCAGCGCAGACCACAGGGGAAGGAGCACAGATACGCAGTATTTT. Its translation is CSADHRGRSTDTQYF.

The chain couples TRBV11-2 to TRBJ2-5; either TRBD1 or TRBD2 may supply D (5 bases each). CDR3 length: 18 amino acids. V lost 6 bases and J 1 base, leaving 24 bases between the germline ends. Germline-derived CDR1 and CDR2 are SGHAT and FQNNGV. The CDR3 nucleotides read TGTGCCAGCAGTAGTTTTCCGTCTGCCGGGACGGCCCAAGAGACCCAGTACTTC. The encoded protein is CASSSFPSAGTAQETQYF.

This chain uses TRBV6-6 with TRBJ2-6; D is ambiguous. V was cut by 7 bases and J by 1 base, with 5 bases left in between. The CDR3 has 13 amino acids. Germline V lookup: CDR1 MNHNY, CDR2 SVGAGI (reference sequence). CDR3 bases: TGTGCCAGCACCCAGTCTGGGGCCAACGTCCTGACTTTC. Translated: CASTQSGANVLTF.

This clone was seen once. J is TRBJ1-1 and V is TRBV29-1, with TRBD1 matching over 7 bases. With 3 bases clipped from V and 3 bases from J, the junction kept 1 base outside the gene matches. The CDR3 is made up of 12 amino acids. Looked up from germline, CDR1 is SQVTM and CDR2 is ANQGSEA. This CDR3 is CSVDRGDTEAFF. The DNA for the CDR3 is TGCAGCGTTGACAGGGGGGACACTGAAGCTTTCTTT.

V usage is TRBV30 and J usage is TRBJ1-1; unclear D gene. This CDR3 has 11 residues. Germline CDR1 reads GTSNPN; CDR2 reads SVGIG (reference sequence). Trimming pared 0 bases from V and 10 bases from J, leaving 9 bases between. The CDR3 loop reads CAWSVTPVAFF. The CDR3 region has the DNA TGTGCCTGGAGTGTTACTCCGGTAGCTTTCTTT.